Included here is one T cell receptor beta chain sequence, with context. Antigen unknown. The length of the CDR3 is 13 residues. V shed 3 bases and J shed 5 bases, with 5 bases lying between them. Germline loops: CDR1 SNHLY, CDR2 FYNNEI. These data come from a study of T cell responses to AZD1222 COVID-19 vaccine. The repertoire was sequenced with immunoSEQ multiplex PCR; TCRdb's copy has only in-frame clones and lacks some. The sample records some 110,000 clones, about 86% being singletons. Notes on the study in general: Seropositive AZD1222 recipients at baseline numbered only five or six.

Sequences were derived from peripheral blood, sampled 28 days after the second AZD1222 dose. The chain uses TRBV2 and TRBJ1-6; D remains ambiguous. This receptor was identified in an adult who received the AZD1222 COVID-19 vaccine. The CDR3 coding sequence is TGTGCCAGCAGTGACGGACATAATTCACCCCTCCACTTT. This gives the protein CASSDGHNSPLHF.